The clone carrying this T cell receptor (beta chain) was recorded once. Its specificity is unknown. The entry originates in a study of shared clonotypes between healthy human individuals. Study results and limitations: Non-shared clonotypes displayed generation probabilities falling below those of clonotypes present in all four donors.

Produced via immunoSEQ multiplex PCR; TCRdb's table is partial and in-frame only. The table records about 2.4 million clones, roughly 93% of them present only once. This CDR3 has 15 residues. J gave up 6 bases and V 4 bases, and 9 bases lay outside the gene matches. Germline V gene lookup returns CDR1 SGDLS and CDR2 YYNGEE. The source of this sequence is a man aged 18 to 30 in good health. Some clones in this sample may be carry-over from other donors' samples. Sample: naive CD4+ T cells from PBMCs. The sample's subset: CD45RA+ positively selected. The chain employs TRBV9 and TRBJ2-2, with 7 bases lining up with TRBD2. The CDR3 here is CASSTIAGGAGELFF. Written as DNA, the CDR3 is TGTGCCAGCAGCACCATAGCGGGCGGGGCCGGGGAGCTGTTTTTT.